This T cell receptor beta chain was retrieved from a study of shared clonotypes between healthy human individuals. Study details: Those who served as donors were a couple of women and a few men between the ages of 18 and 49. Study results and caveats: Clonotype sharing among donors was thought likely to change with sequencing depth.

Donation came from healthy HIV-negative adults that had no recent acute infections or vaccinations. The material for each subset, its genomic DNA, was split evenly across several immunoSEQ plates. Method: immunoSEQ multiplex PCR; TCRdb's copy keeps in-frame clones and lacks some. The repertoire holds approximately 500,000 clones, 79% seen once, with about an eighth in the top ten. Germline V gives CDR1 SGHTA, CDR2 FQGTGA. Trimming stripped 3 bases from V and 9 bases from J, with 11 bases between. This CDR3 region has 13 residues. Comments on this clone: Its matching antigen is unknown.

Sequencing used PBMCs. The receptor was isolated from a middle-aged woman in good health. Some clones in this sample may be carry-over from other donors' samples. V usage is TRBV7-3 and J usage is TRBJ2-2, with D maybe TRBD1 (6 bases). The CDR3 DNA follows: TGTGCCAGCAGCTTTGAAGGGGGACGGGAGCTGTTTTTT. The encoded protein is CASSFEGGRELFF.